The 12 T cell receptor beta chains in this list originate from one sample, sequenced in a study of CD8 T cells in ankylosing spondylitis. TCRdb itself ran the 5' RACE reads through MiXCR, one entry per CDR3 protein. Found here are 670,000 or so distinct CDR3 sequences, 15% to 20% of them singletons; the top ten hold about 20%. For these receptors, no antigen is known. Whole-study results and caveats: For ankylosing spondylitis blood, a TCR beta motif of about eight highly homologous variants appeared characteristic.

Sequencing was carried out using blood, either unsorted or a sorted T cell fraction (not recorded which). These receptors were obtained from a male donor with ankylosing spondylitis.

CDR3 loop: CASSGQAGNTIYF. In nucleotides, the CDR3 is TGTGCCAGCAGTGGACAGGCTGGAAACACCATATATTTT. The genes are TRBV6-2 or TRBV6-3 and TRBJ1-3; 7 bases match TRBD1. Per the germline V gene, CDR1 is MNHEY and CDR2 is SVGEGT. J lost 2 bases, V lost 5 bases, and 0 bases had no gene match. CDR3 length: 13 residues.

The CDR3 protein is CASSKDREKNTEAFF. CDR3 nucleotide sequence: TGTGCCAGCAGTAAGGACAGGGAAAAGAACACTGAAGCTTTCTTT. The J gene is TRBJ1-1, the V gene TRBV28; 8 bases map to TRBD1. This CDR3 has 15 amino acids. Germline V CDR1 and CDR2: MDHEN, SYDVKM. V was clipped by 5 bases and J by 1 base; unmatched bases: 6.

This clonotype was counted a few times. CDR3 residues: CAISLTSDLGEQYF. In DNA form, the CDR3 reads TGTGCCATCAGCCTGACTAGCGACCTAGGCGAGCAGTACTTC. The V call is TRBV10-3, the J call TRBJ2-7, with 8 nucleotides matching TRBD2. CDR1 and CDR2 from the germline V gene are ENHRY and SYGVKD. The CDR3 extends over 14 amino acids. The J segment lost 6 bases and the V segment lost 6 bases, leaving 10 bases of the junction unmatched.

The chain combines TRBV5-1 with TRBJ1-2; TRBD1 might be the D (5 bases). Germline-derived CDR1 and CDR2 are SGHRS and YFSETQ. CDR3 length: 15 amino acids. The V end was cut by 0 bases, the J end by 3 bases, with 12 bases between. CDR3 residues: CASSLGQGFYYGYTF. CDR3 DNA sequence: TGCGCCAGCAGCTTGGGGCAGGGATTCTACTATGGCTACACCTTC. Full variable domain (missing parts from reference TRBV5-1 and TRBJ1-2): KAGVTQTPRYLIKTRGQQVTLSCSPISGHRSVSWYQQTPGQGLQFLFEYFSETQRNKGNFPGRFSGRQFSNSRSEMNVSTLELGDSALYLCASSLGQGFYYGYTFGSGTRLTVV.

The CDR3 nucleotides read TGTGCCAGCAGCTTAGGAGGACAGCTCAGTTCTGGAAACACCATATATTTT. Residues: CASSLGGQLSSGNTIYF. The V gene is TRBV7-9, the J gene TRBJ1-3; maybe TRBD1 (6 bases). There are 17 residues in the CDR3. V lost 1 base to trimming and J lost 1 base, with 14 bases between them. Germline V gene sequence: CDR1 SEHNR, CDR2 FQNEAQ (reference sequence).

This clonotype was seen more than once but under ten times. The chain employs TRBV7-2 and TRBJ2-3, with 12 bases identical to TRBD2. The V gene's germline CDR1 is SGHTA and CDR2 FQGNSA. The J segment lost 1 base and the V segment lost 5 bases, leaving 4 bases of the junction unmatched. This CDR3 spans 16 amino acids. The CDR3 sequence is CASSPSGRARTDTQYF. The CDR3 coding sequence is TGTGCCAGCAGCCCTAGCGGGAGGGCCCGCACAGATACGCAGTATTTT.

J is TRBJ1-2 and V is TRBV5-8, with a weak D call TRBD1 (5 bases). CDR1 SGHTS and CDR2 YDEGEE come from the germline V gene. This CDR3 is built from 16 residues. The V gene lost 5 bases and the J gene lost 2 bases, with 19 bases spanning the gap. CDR3 nucleotides: TGTGCCAGCAGTCGTGCGCGACAGCTGGGGAACTATGGCTACACCTTC. Protein product: CASSRARQLGNYGYTF.

CDR3 nucleotide sequence: TGTGCCAGCAGCTTCCCATCAGGACGCTACGAGCAGTACTTC. It codes for CASSFPSGRYEQYF. This rearrangement joins TRBV7-9 to TRBJ2-7; no reliable D call. The CDR3 consists of 14 residues. V gave up 3 bases and J gave up 3 bases, with 12 bases separating them. Germline CDR1 and CDR2: SEHNR and FQNEAQ (reference sequence).

The chain is built from TRBV24-1 and TRBJ2-2, with 8 bases aligning to TRBD1. CDR3 length: 16 amino acids. Germline V CDR1 and CDR2: KGHDR, SFDVKD. J was trimmed by 2 bases and V by 9 bases; bases with no gene match: 10. The CDR3 sequence: CATSGGQGANTGELFF. CDR3 bases: TGTGCCACCTCAGGCGGGCAGGGGGCCAACACCGGGGAGCTGTTTTTT.

The chain uses TRBV30 and TRBJ1-5; D is perhaps TRBD1 (5 bases). CDR1 and CDR2 (germline): GTSNPN, SVGIG (reference sequence). The CDR3 is made up of 15 amino acids. V was cut by 2 bases and J by 0 bases, with 11 bases left in between. CDR3 in amino acids: CAWSTGQYSNQPQHF. CDR3 DNA: TGTGCCTGGAGTACGGGGCAATATAGCAATCAGCCCCAGCATTTT. The entire variable domain, with the rest obtained from reference TRBV30 and TRBJ1-5, is as follows: SQTIHQWPATLVQPVGSPLSLECTVEGTSNPNLYWYRQAAGRGLQLLFYSVGIGQISSEVPQNLSASRPQDRQFILSSKKLLLSDSGFYLCAWSTGQYSNQPQHFGDGTRLSIL.

The chain has TRBV5-1 and TRBJ2-7; D is perhaps TRBD1 (6 bases). Germline CDR1 and CDR2: SGHRS and YFSETQ. This CDR3 is built from 14 residues. Trimming pared 5 bases from V and 3 bases from J, leaving 15 bases between. CDR3 DNA: TGCGCCAGCAGGGCCGGGACATCTAGCTACGAGCAGTACTTC. Translated, it gives CASRAGTSSYEQYF.

This clonotype has just a few counts. The V and J genes are TRBV7-9 and TRBJ2-7; 11 bases are a match to TRBD1. In germline, CDR1 is SEHNR, CDR2 FQNEAQ (reference sequence). The CDR3 has 16 amino acids. V shed 3 bases and J 2 bases; nucleotides not matched to a gene: 6. The CDR3 DNA sequence: TGTGCCAGCAGCTTTACGACGGGACAGGGGGCCTACGAGCAGTACTTC. As protein: CASSFTTGQGAYEQYF.